Sequencing of this T cell receptor beta chain was carried out in a study of blood T cell repertoires in COVID-19. About the study: Collection of acute and convalescent COVID-19 samples took place in the United States, Italy and Spain. The cDNA or gDNA used as material had been derived from T cells, B-cell-depleted T cells, or PBMCs.

Germline V lookup: CDR1 SGHRS, CDR2 YFSETQ. Trimming pared 2 bases from V and 7 bases from J, leaving 7 bases between. The CDR3 is 13 amino acids. Per the original methods: It was from reference gene primer amplification that nucleated cell counts were estimated. Profiling relied on immunoSEQ multiplex PCR, and the TCRdb table lists in-frame clones only, not all of them. V and J calls and clone size are those listed in that table; D and trimming were worked out from the DNA. The data contain 350,000 to 550,000 clones, around 88% of them singletons. The genes are TRBV5-1 and TRBJ1-6; D gene unclear. The source of this sequence is a woman in her 30s with acute or convalescent COVID-19. What was sequenced was peripheral blood. As DNA, the CDR3 is TGCGCCAGCAGCTTAGTACAGAATTCACCCCTCCACTTT. It is translated as CASSLVQNSPLHF. Variable domain in full (rest from reference TRBV5-1 and TRBJ1-6): KAGVTQTPRYLIKTRGQQVTLSCSPISGHRSVSWYQQTPGQGLQFLFEYFSETQRNKGNFPGRFSGRQFSNSRSEMNVSTLELGDSALYLCASSLVQNSPLHFGNGTRLTVT.